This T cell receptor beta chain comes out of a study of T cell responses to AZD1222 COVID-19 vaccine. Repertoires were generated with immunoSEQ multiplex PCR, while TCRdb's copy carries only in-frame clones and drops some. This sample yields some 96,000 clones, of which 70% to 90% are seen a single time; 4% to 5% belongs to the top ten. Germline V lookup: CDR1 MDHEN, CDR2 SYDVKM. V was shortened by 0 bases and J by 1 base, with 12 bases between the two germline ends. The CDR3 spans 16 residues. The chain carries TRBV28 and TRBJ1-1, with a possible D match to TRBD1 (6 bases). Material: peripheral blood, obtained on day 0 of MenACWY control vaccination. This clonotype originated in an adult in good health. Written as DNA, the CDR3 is TGTGCCAGCAGTTTATGGGGGGCCAGGGGGAACACTGAAGCTTTCTTT. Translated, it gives CASSLWGARGNTEAFF.